Described below is a single TCR beta chain sequence and its context. The sample comes from a study of blood T cell repertoires in COVID-19. Across the study: Acute and convalescent COVID-19 specimens originated in the United States, Italy and Spain. In each case, the material was cDNA or gDNA derived from T cells, B-cell-depleted T cells, or PBMCs.

As processed by the authors: Amplified reference gene primers provided the basis for estimating nucleated cell counts. TCRdb keeps only in-frame clones here, not all; method: immunoSEQ multiplex PCR. That table supplies the V and J calls and clone size; D and trimming were determined from the DNA. The sample records roughly 200,000 clones, about 80% being singletons. The CDR3 is 15 amino acids. V was cut by 5 bases and J by 3 bases, with 16 bases left in between. Germline CDR1 SGHTA, CDR2 FQGNSA. This TCR was recovered from a man aged 50-59 years with active or convalescent COVID-19. Sequenced material: peripheral blood. The V call is TRBV7-2, the J call TRBJ1-2; no definite D call. CDR3 amino acids: CASSQRIAVYYGYTF. The DNA for the CDR3 is TGTGCCAGCAGCCAACGGATTGCGGTGTACTATGGCTACACCTTC.